This TCR beta chain was sequenced for a study of T cell repertoires in cytomegalovirus infection. Whole-study results and caveats: In two of eight donors, the top clonotype was HLA-C-restricted CMV-specific. Summed frequency of shared TCR beta families picked out CMV carriers who also had the relevant HLA.

The V and J ends lost 0 bases and 4 bases respectively, with 13 bases between them. This CDR3 has 16 residues. Germline lookup yields CDR1 MNHEY and CDR2 SVGEGT. TCRdb ran MiXCR on the reads and lists one entry per CDR3 protein. The sample contains roughly 300,000 distinct CDR3 sequences, roughly 23% of which appear only once. For this clonotype: Its antigen is not known.

The chain links TRBV6-2 or TRBV6-3 to TRBJ1-5, with D perhaps TRBD1 (5 bases). The TCR was taken from a human donor in good health (CMV status not recorded). Some clones in this sample may be carry-over from other donors' samples. Sequences were obtained from PBMCs. The CDR3 protein is CASSYSMAGGNQPQHF. Here the CDR3 DNA reads TGTGCCAGCAGTTACTCGATGGCGGGGGGGAATCAGCCCCAGCATTTT.